This T cell receptor beta chain was captured in a study of blood T cells in healthy people across ages. Study overall: Template switching retrieved approximately one barcoded beta molecule for each two T cells.

Study-level points and caveats: In older individuals, TCR beta diversity per million T cells was lower, falling roughly linearly with age.

This clonotype came up once. As yet, its antigen is unknown. The CDR3 has 15 amino acids. Trimming pared 4 bases from V and 12 bases from J, leaving 23 bases between. The germline gives CDR1 SGHTA, CDR2 FQGNSA. A second PCR, run for roughly 7 to 11 cycles, used a sample-barcoded 5' primer plus a J-beta primer mix. TCRdb reprocessed the 5' RACE reads with MiXCR, giving one entry per CDR3 protein. The sample consists of 600,000 to 800,000 distinct CDR3 sequences, 52% of them appearing once. This clonotype was obtained from a woman at least 80 years old in good health. The genes are TRBV7-2 and TRBJ2-3; D possibly corresponds to TRBD2 (6 bases). Sample: blood. The CDR3 DNA is TGTGCCAGCAGCTCCCCTGGTTTCCGGGGGACCACACAGTATTTT. Protein product: CASSSPGFRGTTQYF.